This T cell receptor (beta chain) appears in the sequencing data of a study of blood T cell repertoires in COVID-19. From germline, CDR1 is SGHKS and CDR2 YYEKEE (reference sequence). The CDR3 spans 17 residues. Trimming removed 3 bases from V and 1 base from J; junction bases left unmatched: 11. Study processing details: For nucleated cells, counts were estimated from reference gene primer amplification. The assay was immunoSEQ multiplex PCR, and TCRdb's table has in-frame clones only and misses some. That table supplies the V and J calls and clone size; D and trimming were determined from the DNA. The sample has about 130,000 clones, around 82% seen once.

The V and J genes are TRBV5-5 and TRBJ2-3; 7 nucleotides align to TRBD2. The source material was peripheral blood. The TCR sequence derives from a man aged 25-45 years with COVID-19, enrolled during active disease. The CDR3 spells CASSSVAGDSGTDTQYF. Written as DNA, the CDR3 is TGTGCCAGCAGCTCGGTCGCGGGGGATTCGGGCACAGATACGCAGTATTTT.